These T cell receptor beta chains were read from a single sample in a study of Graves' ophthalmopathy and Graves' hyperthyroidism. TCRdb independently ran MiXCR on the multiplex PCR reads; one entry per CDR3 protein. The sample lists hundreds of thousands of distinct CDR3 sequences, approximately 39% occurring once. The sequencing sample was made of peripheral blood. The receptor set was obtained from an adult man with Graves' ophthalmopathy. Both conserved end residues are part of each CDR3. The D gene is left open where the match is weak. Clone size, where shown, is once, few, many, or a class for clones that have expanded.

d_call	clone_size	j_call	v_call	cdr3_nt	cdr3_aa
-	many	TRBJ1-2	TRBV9	TGTGCCAGCAGCGGACGGAATCCCACTAGCTATGGCTACACCTTC	CASSGRNPTSYGYTF
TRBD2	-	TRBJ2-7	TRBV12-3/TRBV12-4	TGTGCCAGCAGACGAGGGTCTAGCGGGAGGGAGCAGTACTTC	CASRRGSSGREQYF
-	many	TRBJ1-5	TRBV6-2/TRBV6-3	TGTGCCAGCAATTCTGATCTTCAGCCCCAGCATTTT	CASNSDLQPQHF
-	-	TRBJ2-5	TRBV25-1	TGTGCCAGCAGTGGCGCAGTCTTGAAGCATCAGCCCCAGTACTTC	CASSGAVLKHQPQYF
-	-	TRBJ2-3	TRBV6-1	TGTGCCAGCAGTTGGTCAGGAGCAGGACAGCGCCTCACAGATACGCAGTATTTT	CASSWSGAGQRLTDTQYF
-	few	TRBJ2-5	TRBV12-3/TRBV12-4	TGTGCCAGCAGTTTAAGGGGGGGCCAAACCGGGGAGACCCAGTACTTC	CASSLRGGQTGETQYF
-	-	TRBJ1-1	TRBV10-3	TGTGCCACGGACGGAGGAGTAGCTGAAGCTTTCTTT	CATDGGVAEAFF
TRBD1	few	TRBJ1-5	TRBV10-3	TGTGCCAGCAGTGAGATCGTAAGGGGGCGGCAGCCCCAGCATTTT	CASSEIVRGRQPQHF
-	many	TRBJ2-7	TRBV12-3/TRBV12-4	TGTGCCAGCAGTTTTGCCGGCTACGAGCAGTACTTC	CASSFAGYEQYF
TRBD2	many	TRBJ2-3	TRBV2	TGTGCCAGGACGAGCGGGACTAGAACGGGTACGCAGTATTTT	CARTSGTRTGTQYF
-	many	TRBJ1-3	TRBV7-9	TGTGCCAGCAGAGGAGGTAACGGAAACACCATATATTTT	CASRGGNGNTIYF
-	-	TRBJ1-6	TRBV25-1	TGCGCCAGCAGCCCAACCGTGGACCTATTGGGATCACCCCTCCACTTT	CASSPTVDLLGSPLHF
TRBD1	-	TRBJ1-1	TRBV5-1	TGCGCCAGCAGCTTGGACACAGGGGTGTGGGCTGAAGCTTTCTTT	CASSLDTGVWAEAFF
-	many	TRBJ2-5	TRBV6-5	TGTGCCAGCAGGAGGGGTCCCCACCAGTACTTC	CASRRGPHQYF
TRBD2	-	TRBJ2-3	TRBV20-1	TGCAGTGGTACCCTAGCGGGAGTGTCAGATACGCAGTATTTT	CSGTLAGVSDTQYF
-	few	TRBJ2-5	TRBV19	TGTGCCAGTAGTATAGATCTATCAGGGACAGAGACCCAGTACTTC	CASSIDLSGTETQYF
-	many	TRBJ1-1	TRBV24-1	TGTGCCACCACCGAGAACACTGAAGCTTTCTTT	CATTENTEAFF
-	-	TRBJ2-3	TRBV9	TGTGCCAGCAGCCTAGGCCCGGCTAGCACAGATACGCAGTATTTT	CASSLGPASTDTQYF
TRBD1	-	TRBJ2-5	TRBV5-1	TGCGCCAGCAAAACGGGACAGATCATAGAGACCCAGTACTTC	CASKTGQIIETQYF
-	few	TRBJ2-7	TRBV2	TGTGCCAGCAGCCCGATCTTAGATACCTACGAGCAGTACTTC	CASSPILDTYEQYF
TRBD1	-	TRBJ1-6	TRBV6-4	TGTGCCAGCAGTGCTCCCGACAGGGAGAAATCACCCCTCCACTTT	CASSAPDREKSPLHF
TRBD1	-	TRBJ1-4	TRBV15	TGTGCCACCAGCAAGGACAGGGGAAAACTGTTTTTT	CATSKDRGKLFF
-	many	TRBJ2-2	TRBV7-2	TGTGCCAGCAGCTTAGTGGGGGCGCGAACCGGGGAGCTGTTTTTT	CASSLVGARTGELFF
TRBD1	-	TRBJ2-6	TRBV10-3	TGTGCCATCAGTGGACAGGGTTCTGGGGCCAACGTCCTGACTTTC	CAISGQGSGANVLTF
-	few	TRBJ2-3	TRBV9	TGTGCCAGCAGCGTAACTGGGGAGAGCACAGATACGCAGTATTTT	CASSVTGESTDTQYF
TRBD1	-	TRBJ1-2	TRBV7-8	TGTGCCAGCAGTGAACGGGGGACAGGGGGACATTCTAACTATGGCTACACCTTC	CASSERGTGGHSNYGYTF
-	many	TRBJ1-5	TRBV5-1	TGCGCCAGCAGCCGAGTAGGGGACGAGCCCCAGCATTTT	CASSRVGDEPQHF
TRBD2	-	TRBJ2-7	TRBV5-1	TGCGCCAGCAGCCGTACGGTCCTAGCGGGTAAAAACGAGCAGTACTTC	CASSRTVLAGKNEQYF
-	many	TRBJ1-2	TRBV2	TGTGCCAGCAGTGTGACAGAGATGTATGGCTACACCTTC	CASSVTEMYGYTF
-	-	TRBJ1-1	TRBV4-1	TGCGCCAGCAGCCAAGATCCGGGAAGGACTGAAGCTTTCTTT	CASSQDPGRTEAFF
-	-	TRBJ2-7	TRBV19	TGTGCCAGTAGTACGAGCGGCCTCGACGAGCAGTACTTC	CASSTSGLDEQYF
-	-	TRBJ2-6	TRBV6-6	TGTGCCAGCAGTTACCCAAACAGGGCAGCTGGGGCCAACGTCCTGACTTTC	CASSYPNRAAGANVLTF
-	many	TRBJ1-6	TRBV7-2	TGTGCCAGCAGCTTAGACCCCGGGGCTGGATCACCCCTCCACTTT	CASSLDPGAGSPLHF
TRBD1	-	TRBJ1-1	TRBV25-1	TGTGCCAGCAGCCCAGGGGGGCGGACTGGAGCTTTCTTT	CASSPGGRTGAFF
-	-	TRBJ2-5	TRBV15	TGTGCCACCAGCAGAGATCGAGAATTCGGGACCCAGTACTTC	CATSRDREFGTQYF
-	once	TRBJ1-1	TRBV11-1	TGTGCCAGCAGCAGTTTTCGGGGCACTGAAGCTTTCTTT	CASSSFRGTEAFF
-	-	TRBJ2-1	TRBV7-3	TGTGCCAGCAGCTTGGACAGCCCATACAATGAGCAGTTCTTC	CASSLDSPYNEQFF
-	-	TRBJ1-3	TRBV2	TGCGCCAGCAGCCAAGTTTATTATACTGGAAACACCATATATTTT	CASSQVYYTGNTIYF
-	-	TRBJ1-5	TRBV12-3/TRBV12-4	TGCGCCAGCAGCTTACTAGGGGGCAATCAGCCCCAGCATTTT	CASSLLGGNQPQHF
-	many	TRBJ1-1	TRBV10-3	TGTGCCAGCAGTGAGGCCGAGATGGGGCAGAACACTGAAGCTTTCTTT	CASSEAEMGQNTEAFF
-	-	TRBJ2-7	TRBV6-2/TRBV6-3	TGTGCCAGCAGTTTCAGGGGCGGGACGGGGAACTACGAGCAGTACTTC	CASSFRGGTGNYEQYF
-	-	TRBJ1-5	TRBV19	TGTGCCAGTAGTAGGAGGGATCAGCCCCAGCATTTT	CASSRRDQPQHF
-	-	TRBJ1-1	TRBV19	TGTGCCGGGAACCGGGGGGGTGAAGCTTTCTTT	CAGNRGGEAFF
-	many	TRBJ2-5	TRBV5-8	TGTGCCAGCAGCGGGAGGACAGGCGAGGAGACCCAGTACTTC	CASSGRTGEETQYF
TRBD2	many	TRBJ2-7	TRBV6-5	TGTGCCAGCAGACTTAGGACTAGCGGGGCGACCTACGAGCAGTACTTC	CASRLRTSGATYEQYF